What follows is one T cell receptor beta chain and its context. The antigen is unknown. The data stem from a study of T cells in Graves' hyperthyroidism and ophthalmopathy. The CDR3 totals 16 residues. Germline CDR1 is SGHVS and CDR2 is FQNEAQ. The ends lost 5 bases at V and 8 bases at J; junction bases unmatched: 11. Reasons for excluding patients were uncontrolled infection, other autoimmune disease, pregnancy or lactation. Regions amplified from RNA transcripts were the TCR beta CDR3 regions. First-round RT-PCR of the TCR CDR3 relied on the HTBI primer set. MiXCR, applied by TCRdb to the multiplex PCR reads, yields one record per CDR3 protein. The sample lists roughly 400,000 distinct CDR3 sequences; more than 15% were seen once. Study-level findings and limits: Blood also carried most thyroid clonotypes expanded above 0.001.

The genes are TRBV7-8 and TRBJ2-1, with 11 bases aligning to TRBD2. This receptor was taken from a woman aged 18-30 years with Graves' hyperthyroidism that later progressed to Graves' ophthalmopathy. Input material: blood. The CDR3 sequence is CASSLGSGRVEDEQFF. CDR3 DNA: TGTGCCAGCAGCCTTGGTAGCGGGAGGGTGGAGGATGAGCAGTTCTTC.